This T cell receptor (beta chain) was sequenced during a study of T cells in Graves' hyperthyroidism and ophthalmopathy. Study summary: Prior to any treatment, at the point of initial diagnosis, peripheral blood was collected.

Exclusion of patients followed from uncontrolled infection, other autoimmune disease, pregnancy or lactation. The source material, RNA transcripts, was used to amplify TCR beta CDR3 regions. Using the HTBI primer set, a first-round RT-PCR was run on the TCR CDR3. One entry per CDR3 protein, called by TCRdb with MiXCR from the multiplex PCR reads. Found here are hundreds of thousands of distinct CDR3 sequences, approximately 25% of them singletons; the top ten hold 11%. Germline values: CDR1 SNHLY, CDR2 FYNNEI. Trimming pared 10 bases from V and 0 bases from J, leaving 13 bases between. The CDR3 has 14 residues.

The source is a woman in her 30s with Graves' ophthalmopathy. The sample was blood. This chain links TRBV2 with TRBJ2-1; unclear D gene. Written as DNA, the CDR3 is TGTGCCATCCGTCCGTCGGGCTCCTACAATGAGCAGTTCTTC. It translates to CAIRPSGSYNEQFF.